What follows is one TCR beta chain and its context. This clone's antigen is unknown. One base away there is no much larger clone; base qualities are not given. At the junction V is shortened by 7 bases and J by 4 bases, with 17 bases in between. Per the germline V gene, MNHEY is the CDR1 and SVGAGI is the CDR2. The cysteine opens and the phenylalanine closes a CDR3 of 15 amino acids. Left in the record is the CDR3 DNA by itself, 45 bases read in frame from the first base. TCRbeta CDR3 regions were amplified from genomic DNA using the immunoSEQ Assay, a bias-controlled multiplex PCR. On the study's bioinformatics: The number of nucleated cells in each sample was estimated by amplification of reference gene primers within the assay. Sequence reads were collapsed and filtered to measure the absolute abundance of every unique TCRbeta CDR3 rearrangement. For each sample, productive Simpson clonality was calculated as the square root of Simpson's diversity index over productive rearrangements. TCRdb re-hosts the immuneACCESS table, in-frame sequences only. Its copies lack some clones; in the studies checked, an unresolved V gene accounts for under half of them, and the cause for the rest is not known. The V and J calls and the clone size are those of that table, but D and trimming were determined from the DNA. In all, the sample holds 130,000 to 150,000 clones, and around 80% of those were seen once. Of the sample, 13% falls within the top ten clones.

Collaborating institutions collected whole blood in K2EDTA tubes following their own protocols. For TCRbeta analysis, collaborators shipped samples as frozen whole blood, isolated PBMCs, or DNA extracted from either of those sample types. The data stem from a study of blood T cell repertoires in COVID-19 (dated by TCRdb to 2018 to 2020). With respect to the entire study: The collaborator samples originated in the United States, Italy and Spain and spanned the acute and convalescent phases of COVID-19. The material from the prospective study consisted of cDNA or gDNA derived from T cells, B-cell-depleted T cells, or PBMCs. HLA class I and class II types, where available, came from metadata supplied by the sample provider rather than from assay-based typing. The repertoires were released in a freely available public database meant as a resource for research on the immune response to SARS-CoV-2. Samples came from the ongoing ImmuneRACE study (first 160 participants) plus 1,254 subjects from 6 global collaborators. Nearly every sample came with metadata listing a de-identified subject ID, COVID-19 status, age in years and sex. The dataset comprised deeply sampled blood TCRbeta repertoires from subjects exposed to, actively infected with, or recovered from COVID-19.

Results and caveats for the whole study, not just this receptor: The quantity of clinical and demographic metadata differed by source and by participant and was supplied without curation.

The origin of this receptor is a man between 60 and 75 years old with active or convalescent COVID-19. The chain is assembled from TRBV6-5 and TRBJ1-5; the D gene is not confidently resolved. Sample: peripheral blood. The CDR3 region has the sequence CASTPDWNGNQPQHF. The base sequence is TGTGCCAGCACTCCGGACTGGAATGGGAATCAGCCCCAGCATTTT.